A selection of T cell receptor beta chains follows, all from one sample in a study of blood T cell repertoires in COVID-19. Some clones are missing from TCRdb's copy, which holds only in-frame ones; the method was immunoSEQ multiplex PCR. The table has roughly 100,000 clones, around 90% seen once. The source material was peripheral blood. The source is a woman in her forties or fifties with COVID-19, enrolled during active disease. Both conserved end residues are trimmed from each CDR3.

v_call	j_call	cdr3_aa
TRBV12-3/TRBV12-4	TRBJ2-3	ASSQAQRDTQY
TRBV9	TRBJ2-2	ASSVGLAGDTGELF
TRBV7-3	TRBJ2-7	ASSFYRGDEQY
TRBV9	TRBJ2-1	ASSDTGRYNEQF
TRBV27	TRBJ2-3	ASRPLSATSTDTQY
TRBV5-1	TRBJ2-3	ASSPKLADGTDTQY
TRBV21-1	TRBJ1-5	ASSSKDRGNQPQH
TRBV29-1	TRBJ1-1	SVQGTPMNTEAF
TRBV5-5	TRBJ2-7	ASSLARIAGGFSYEQY
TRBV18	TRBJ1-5	ASSPAGNNQPQH
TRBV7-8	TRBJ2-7	ASSLEWAYEQY
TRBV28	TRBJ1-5	ASLGQGNQPQH
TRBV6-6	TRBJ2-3	ASSLGWASGSTDTQY
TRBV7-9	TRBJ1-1	ASSLALPGTEAF
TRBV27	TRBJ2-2	ASKVDGTTNTGELF
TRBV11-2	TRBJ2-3	ASSLGLSPTDTQY
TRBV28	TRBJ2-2	ASSLTFPGYRTGELF
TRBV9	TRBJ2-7	ASSAGTGHYEQY
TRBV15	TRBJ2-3	ATSVGDTPSTDTQY
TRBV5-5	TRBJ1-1	ASSWAQNTEAF
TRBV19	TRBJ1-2	ASSPSWGDGYT